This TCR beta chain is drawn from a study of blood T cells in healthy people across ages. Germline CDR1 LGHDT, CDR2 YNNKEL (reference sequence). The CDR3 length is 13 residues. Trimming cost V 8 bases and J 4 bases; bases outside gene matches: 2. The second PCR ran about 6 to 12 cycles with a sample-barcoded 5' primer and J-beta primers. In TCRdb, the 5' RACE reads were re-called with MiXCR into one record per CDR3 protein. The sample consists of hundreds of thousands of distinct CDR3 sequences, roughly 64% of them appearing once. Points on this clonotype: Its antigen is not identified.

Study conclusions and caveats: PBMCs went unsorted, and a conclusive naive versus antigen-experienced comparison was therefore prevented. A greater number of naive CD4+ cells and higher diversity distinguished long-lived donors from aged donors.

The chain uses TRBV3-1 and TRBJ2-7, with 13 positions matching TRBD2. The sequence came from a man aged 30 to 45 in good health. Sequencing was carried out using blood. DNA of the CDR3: TGTGCCAGCCAGACTAGCGGGGGGTACGAGCAGTACTTC. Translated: CASQTSGGYEQYF.